This is a list of T cell receptor beta chains from one sample in a study of cytomegalovirus exposure and HLA in healthy donors. Clones were read by immunoSEQ multiplex PCR, and TCRdb kept only the in-frame ones, dropping some. The sample lists about 180,000 clones; about three quarters were seen once. The specimen was PBMCs. Receptor source: a man younger than 35 in good health and CMV-seronegative. CDR3s include the opening cysteine and the closing phenylalanine or tryptophan. Each record gives: D gene, J gene, V gene, clone size, CDR3 protein, CDR3 DNA. D genes are given only for firm matches. Some rows have no size entry. The others give once, few or many, or a class for an expanded clone.

>TRBD2|TRBJ2-5|TRBV30|-
CAWSAGGGAEQYF
TGTGCCTGGAGCGCCGGGGGGGGCGCGGAACAGTACTTC
>-|TRBJ2-3|TRBV14|once
CASSHVGPRDTDTQYF
TGTGCCAGCAGCCATGTTGGGCCCCGGGACACAGATACGCAGTATTTT
>TRBD2|TRBJ2-1|TRBV6-5|-
CASSSPFQRGDNEQFF
TGTGCCAGCAGTTCCCCTTTCCAGCGGGGTGACAATGAGCAGTTCTTC
>-|TRBJ1-1|TRBV15|-
CATSRGKVGWAFF
TGTGCCACCAGCAGGGGCAAGGTGGGTTGGGCTTTCTTT
>-|TRBJ2-5|TRBV28|-
CASSFHQEGGETQYF
TGTGCCAGCAGTTTCCACCAAGAAGGGGGAGAGACCCAGTACTTC
>-|TRBJ1-5|TRBV7-9|-
CASSPGFGAGNQPQHF
TGTGCCAGCAGCCCGGGTTTTGGGGCGGGCAATCAGCCCCAGCATTTT
>TRBD1|TRBJ1-1|TRBV5-1|few
CASSLMGQASFF
TGCGCCAGCAGCTTGATGGGACAGGCGTCTTTCTTT
>TRBD2|TRBJ2-1|TRBV19|-
CASPRTSGRAGLDEQFF
TGTGCCAGCCCTAGGACTAGCGGGAGGGCCGGATTGGATGAGCAGTTCTTC
>-|TRBJ2-1|TRBV5-1|few
CASRSWGERYNEQFF
TGCGCCAGCAGATCTTGGGGCGAACGGTACAATGAGCAGTTCTTC
>TRBD1|TRBJ1-2|TRBV7-9|-
CASSRQGEDYGYTF
TGTGCCAGCAGCCGACAGGGTGAAGACTATGGCTACACCTTC
>-|TRBJ1-1|TRBV7-8|once
CASSLGQTLNTEAFF
TGTGCCAGCAGCTTAGGGCAGACACTTAACACTGAAGCTTTCTTT
>-|TRBJ2-4|TRBV10-3|-
CAIHKNIQYF
TGTGCCATCCACAAAAACATTCAGTACTTC
>TRBD2|TRBJ2-3|TRBV29-1|-
CSVEPSGSTGTQYF
TGCAGCGTTGAGCCTAGCGGGAGCACCGGTACGCAGTATTTT
>-|TRBJ2-7|TRBV30|-
CAWSTGAREQYF
TGTGCCTGGAGTACTGGTGCCCGGGAGCAGTACTTC
>TRBD1|TRBJ1-5|TRBV27|-
CASSPRGQGDNQPQHF
TGTGCCAGCAGTCCCCGGGGACAGGGAGACAATCAGCCCCAGCATTTT
>-|TRBJ2-7|TRBV13|-
CASSLVRGARGYEQYF
TGTGCCAGCAGCTTAGTCCGGGGGGCTAGAGGCTACGAGCAGTACTTC
>TRBD1|TRBJ1-6|TRBV5-6|-
CASSLDRANSPLHF
TGTGCCAGCAGCCTGGACAGGGCTAATTCACCCCTCCACTTT
>TRBD2|TRBJ2-7|TRBV11-2|once
CASSPPGLASYEQYF
TGTGCCAGCAGCCCGCCGGGACTAGCATCCTACGAGCAGTACTTC
>-|TRBJ2-3|TRBV5-1|-
CASSAGRSTDTQYF
TGCGCCAGCAGTGCGGGCAGAAGCACAGATACGCAGTATTTT
>-|TRBJ2-1|TRBV18|few
CASSPPWAAGEQFF
TGTGCCAGCTCACCACCCTGGGCGGCAGGGGAGCAGTTCTTC
>TRBD1|TRBJ1-1|TRBV6-1|once
CASRHMDRGRQAFF
TGTGCCAGCAGGCATATGGACAGGGGGCGTCAAGCTTTCTTT
>TRBD2|TRBJ2-5|TRBV4-1|-
CASSQDGGDLETQYF
TGCGCCAGCAGCCAAGATGGGGGGGACTTGGAGACCCAGTACTTC
>-|TRBJ1-4|TRBV11-2|-
CASRSGREMAF
TGTGCCAGCAGAAGCGGCCGCGAAATGGCTTTT
>-|TRBJ1-2|TRBV30|once
CAWTVGGDGGYTF
TGTGCCTGGACCGTAGGGGGGGATGGCGGCTACACCTTC
>-|TRBJ1-2|TRBV4-1|-
CASSQDRGEFYGYTF
TGCGCCAGCAGCCAAGATCGGGGGGAATTCTATGGCTACACCTTC
>TRBD1|TRBJ1-1|TRBV27|-
CASYGLSGGTGGLNTEAFF
TGTGCCAGCTATGGGCTTTCGGGGGGGACAGGGGGGTTGAACACTGAAGCTTTCTTT
>TRBD1|TRBJ2-3|TRBV13|-
CASSLDRGRTDTQYF
TGTGCCAGCAGCTTAGACAGGGGGCGCACAGATACGCAGTATTTT
>TRBD1|TRBJ1-6|TRBV15|-
CATSRDSIQGSYNSPLHF
TGTGCCACCAGCAGAGATAGTATACAGGGGTCCTATAATTCACCCCTCCACTTT
>-|TRBJ2-2|TRBV7-9|-
CATVGLTNTGELFF
TGTGCCACCGTAGGACTGACGAACACCGGGGAGCTGTTTTTT
>-|TRBJ2-7|TRBV29-1|-
CSVRPERDEQYF
TGCAGCGTGCGTCCTGAAAGAGACGAGCAGTACTTC
>TRBD1|TRBJ1-5|TRBV28|-
CASSSQTGGLVNQPQHF
TGTGCCAGCAGTTCACAGACAGGGGGCTTGGTAAATCAGCCCCAGCATTTT
>-|TRBJ2-5|TRBV7-9|-
CASSSPRGRQETQYF
TGTGCCAGCAGCTCCCCCCGGGGTAGGCAAGAGACCCAGTACTTC
>-|TRBJ2-7|TRBV5-4|few
CASSFAGFSYEQYF
TGTGCCAGCAGCTTTGCGGGGTTCTCCTACGAGCAGTACTTC
>TRBD2|TRBJ2-3|TRBV5-6|-
CASTRRTRDTDTQYF
TGTGCCAGCACCCGTCGGACTAGGGACACAGATACGCAGTATTTT
>-|TRBJ1-4|TRBV7-9|-
CASSLESDSLRKLFF
TGTGCCAGCAGCTTAGAGTCGGACAGCCTTCGAAAACTGTTTTTT
>-|TRBJ1-3|TRBV18|few
CASSPPEAGSGNTIYF
TGTGCCAGCTCACCCCCGGAGGCGGGCTCTGGAAACACCATATATTTT
>-|TRBJ1-5|TRBV28|-
CASSLRENQPQHF
TGTGCCAGCAGTTTACGGGAGAATCAGCCCCAGCATTTT
>-|TRBJ2-7|TRBV19|-
CASSIGYEQYF
TGTGCCAGTAGTATCGGCTACGAGCAGTACTTC
>-|TRBJ1-6|TRBV28|-
CASSFNRVGSPLHF
TGTGCCAGCAGTTTTAACAGGGTTGGCTCACCCCTCCACTTT
>-|TRBJ1-2|TRBV18|few
CASSPVDRNYGYTF
TGTGCCAGCTCACCGGTTGACAGAAACTATGGCTACACCTTC
>TRBD1|TRBJ1-1|TRBV28|once
CASSLPQGAGEAFF
TGTGCCAGCAGTTTACCCCAGGGGGCAGGTGAAGCTTTCTTT
>-|TRBJ1-1|TRBV4-1|-
CASSQDEGVNTEAFF
TGCGCCAGCAGCCAAGATGAGGGGGTGAACACTGAAGCTTTCTTT
>-|TRBJ1-2|TRBV7-9|-
CASSLGAQNYGYTF
TGTGCCAGCAGCTTAGGGGCACAGAACTATGGCTACACCTTC
>-|TRBJ2-2|TRBV2|few
CASSVTRAGELFF
TGTGCCAGCAGTGTTACTAGGGCCGGGGAGCTGTTTTTT
>-|TRBJ2-6|TRBV5-1|-
CASSLYNSLTSGANVLTF
TGCGCCAGCAGCTTGTATAACAGCTTAACCTCTGGGGCCAACGTCCTGACTTTC
>-|TRBJ1-1|TRBV7-2|-
CASSLVRNTEAFF
TGTGCCAGCAGCTTAGTCAGGAACACTGAAGCTTTCTTT
>TRBD2|TRBJ2-3|TRBV7-6|-
CASSRAGGTKTDTQYF
TGTGCCAGCAGCCGCGCGGGGGGCACAAAAACAGATACGCAGTATTTT
>TRBD1|TRBJ1-6|TRBV7-3|-
CASSPTARGLSPLHF
TGTGCCAGCAGCCCGACGGCCAGGGGGCTTTCACCCCTCCACTTT
>-|TRBJ2-3|TRBV5-8|few
CASSSAVNTGTRTDTQYF
TGTGCCAGCAGCTCCGCGGTAAATACCGGGACTCGCACAGATACGCAGTATTTT
>-|TRBJ2-2|TRBV7-9|-
CASSPGDGELFF
TGTGCCAGCAGCCCGGGGGACGGGGAGCTGTTTTTT
>-|TRBJ1-5|TRBV11-2|-
CASSLGGRGNQPQHF
TGTGCCAGCAGCTTAGGCGGGCGGGGCAATCAGCCCCAGCATTTT
>-|TRBJ1-1|TRBV5-1|-
CASSRAGVAEAFF
TGCGCCAGCAGCAGGGCAGGGGTCGCTGAAGCTTTCTTT